This passage covers 9 T cell receptor beta chains from one sample sequenced in a study of shared clonotypes between healthy human individuals. TCRdb keeps only in-frame clones here, not all; method: immunoSEQ multiplex PCR. The data hold roughly 500,000 clones, with around 73% observed a single time. The sample consisted of PBMCs. The source is a woman aged 40 to 55 in good health. Some clones in this sample may be carry-over from other donors' samples.

The chain carries TRBV4-3 and TRBJ2-1, with 10 nucleotides matching TRBD2. The CDR3 is 15 amino acids. Germline V gene sequence: CDR1 LGHNA, CDR2 YSLEER. With 4 bases clipped from V and 4 bases from J, the junction kept 4 bases outside the gene matches. The CDR3 DNA is TGCGCCAGCAGCCTCCTAGCGGGAGCTTACAATGAGCAGTTCTTC. Its protein is CASSLLAGAYNEQFF.

The J gene is TRBJ1-3, the V gene TRBV5-4; 7 bases are shared with TRBD1. Trimming at V came to 1 base and at J to 0 bases, leaving 4 bases not matched to a gene. The CDR3 is made up of 16 amino acids. The germline gives CDR1 SGHNT, CDR2 YYREEE (reference sequence). The CDR3 nucleotides are TGTGCCAGCAGCTTGCCGGGACAGAGCTCTGGAAACACCATATATTTT. This encodes CASSLPGQSSGNTIYF.

This clone was counted between two and nine times. The chain combines TRBV28 with TRBJ1-5; no reliable D call. The CDR3 has 16 residues. The germline V gene encodes CDR1 MDHEN and CDR2 SYDVKM. V was trimmed by 0 bases and J by 2 bases, leaving 11 bases between them. CDR3 bases: TGTGCCAGCAGTTTATGGCGCAGGATGGGCAATCAGCCCCAGCATTTT. Translated, it gives CASSLWRRMGNQPQHF.

V and J are TRBV7-2 and TRBJ1-5; no clear D. Trimming shortened V by 8 bases and J by 7 bases, and 15 bases separated the two germline ends. Germline V gene data show CDR1 as SGHTA and CDR2 as FQGNSA. The CDR3 is 13 amino acids. CDR3 coding DNA: TGTGCCAGCGGCCCATCCTCGGGCCAGCCCCAGCATTTT. Residues: CASGPSSGQPQHF.

This sequence joins TRBV2 and TRBJ2-5; D gene unclear. The end of the DNA aligns better with TRBJ2-7, so the J call may be wrong. This CDR3 comprises 13 residues. Per the germline V gene, CDR1 is SNHLY and CDR2 is FYNNEI. In DNA, the CDR3 is TGTGCCAGCAGTGAAGGGTGGGCCACCGAGCAGTACTTC. Amino acids: CASSEGWATEQYF.

The V call is TRBV7-8, the J call TRBJ2-7; 10 positions agree with TRBD1. The V gene's germline CDR1 is SGHVS and CDR2 FQNEAQ. J gave up 7 bases and V 5 bases, and 2 bases lay outside the gene matches. This CDR3 region has 12 residues. The CDR3 reads CASSPGQGEQYF. The CDR3 region has the DNA TGTGCCAGCAGCCCGGGACAGGGGGAGCAGTACTTC.

The CDR3 coding sequence is TGTGCCAGCAGCCAAGGAGGGCCGGGGCGGAACACTGAAGCTTTCTTT. It codes for CASSQGGPGRNTEAFF. V and J are TRBV14 and TRBJ1-1; D possibly corresponds to TRBD1 (5 bases). Trimming stripped 1 base from V and 1 base from J, with 13 bases between. This CDR3 spans 16 amino acids. Germline V gene lookup returns CDR1 SGHDN and CDR2 FVKESK.

The chain joins TRBV30 to TRBJ2-1, with D hard to call. Germline V gene lookup returns CDR1 GTSNPN and CDR2 SVGIG (reference sequence). The CDR3 loop spans 11 amino acids. V gave up 1 base and J gave up 8 bases, with 6 bases separating them. CDR3 loop: CAWSDQDEQFF. The CDR3 DNA reads as TGTGCCTGGAGTGATCAGGATGAGCAGTTCTTC.

This chain links TRBV9 with TRBJ2-5; tentatively, D is TRBD1 (5 bases). V lost 1 base to trimming and J lost 4 bases, with 11 bases between them. There are 14 residues in the CDR3. Germline V gene lookup returns CDR1 SGDLS and CDR2 YYNGEE. As DNA, the CDR3 is TGTGCCAGCAGCGTATGGGGCTCGGGAGAGACCCAGTACTTC. This sequence encodes CASSVWGSGETQYF.